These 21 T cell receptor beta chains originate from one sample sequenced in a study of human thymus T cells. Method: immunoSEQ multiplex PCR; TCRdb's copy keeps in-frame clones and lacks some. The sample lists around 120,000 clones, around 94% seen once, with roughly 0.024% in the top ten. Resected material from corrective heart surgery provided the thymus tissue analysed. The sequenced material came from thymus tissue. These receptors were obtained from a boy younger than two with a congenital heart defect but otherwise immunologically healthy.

The CDR3 nucleotides are TGTGCCAGCAGTTTATATGGGACAGGGGGAAATTGGTATGGCTACACCTTC. Translated: CASSLYGTGGNWYGYTF. The genes are TRBV27 and TRBJ1-2, with 11 bases matching TRBD1. V lost 1 base, J lost 5 bases, and 9 bases stayed unmatched. There are 17 residues in the CDR3. Germline V CDR1 and CDR2: MNHEY, SMNVEV (reference sequence).

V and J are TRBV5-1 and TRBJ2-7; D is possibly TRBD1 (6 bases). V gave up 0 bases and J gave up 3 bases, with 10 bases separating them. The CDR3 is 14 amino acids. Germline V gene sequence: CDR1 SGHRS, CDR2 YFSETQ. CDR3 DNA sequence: TGCGCCAGCAGCTTGGGGGCCAGGGGCTACGAGCAGTACTTC. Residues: CASSLGARGYEQYF.

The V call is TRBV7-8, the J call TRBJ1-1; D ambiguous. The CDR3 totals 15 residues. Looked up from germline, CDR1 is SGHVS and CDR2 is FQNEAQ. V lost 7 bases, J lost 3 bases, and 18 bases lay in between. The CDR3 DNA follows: TGTGCCAGCAACTTGAAACAGCCTTGGGACACTGAAGCTTTCTTT. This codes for CASNLKQPWDTEAFF.

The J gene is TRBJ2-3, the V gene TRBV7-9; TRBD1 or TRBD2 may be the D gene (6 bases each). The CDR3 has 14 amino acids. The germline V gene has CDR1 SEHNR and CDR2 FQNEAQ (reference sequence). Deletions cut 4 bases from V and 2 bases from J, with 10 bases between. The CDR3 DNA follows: TGTGCCAGCAGCTGGGGGGCTAACACAGATACGCAGTATTTT. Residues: CASSWGANTDTQYF. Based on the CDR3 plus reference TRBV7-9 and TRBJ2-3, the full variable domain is DTGVSQNPRHKITKRGQNVTFRCDPISEHNRLYWYRQTLGQGPEFLTYFQNEAQLEKSRLLSDRFSAERPKGSFSTLEIQRTEQGDSAMYLCASSWGANTDTQYFGPGTRLTVL.

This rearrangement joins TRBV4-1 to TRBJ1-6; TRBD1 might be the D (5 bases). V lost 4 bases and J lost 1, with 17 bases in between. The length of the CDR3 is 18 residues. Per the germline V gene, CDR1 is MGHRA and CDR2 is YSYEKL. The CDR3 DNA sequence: TGCGCCAGCAGCCCACCCCTTAGGGGCGAATCCTATAATTCACCCCTCCACTTT. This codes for CASSPPLRGESYNSPLHF.

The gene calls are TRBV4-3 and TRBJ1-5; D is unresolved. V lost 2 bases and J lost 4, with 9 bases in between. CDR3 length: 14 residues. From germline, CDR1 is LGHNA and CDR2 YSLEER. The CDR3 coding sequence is TGCGCCAGCAGCCAACAGGTTGGGAATCAGCCCCAGCATTTT. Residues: CASSQQVGNQPQHF.

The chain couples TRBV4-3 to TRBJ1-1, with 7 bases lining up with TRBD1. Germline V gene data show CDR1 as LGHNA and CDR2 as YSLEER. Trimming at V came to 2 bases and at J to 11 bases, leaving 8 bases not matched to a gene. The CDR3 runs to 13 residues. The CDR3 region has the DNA TGCGCCAGCAGCCAACCTCAGGGGGGTGAGGCTTTCTTT. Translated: CASSQPQGGEAFF.

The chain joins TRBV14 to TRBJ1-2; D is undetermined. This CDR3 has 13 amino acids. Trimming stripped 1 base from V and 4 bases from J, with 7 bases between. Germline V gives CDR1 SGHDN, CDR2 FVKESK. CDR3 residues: CASSQAVSYGYTF. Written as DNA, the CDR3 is TGTGCCAGCAGCCAAGCAGTCAGCTATGGCTACACCTTC.

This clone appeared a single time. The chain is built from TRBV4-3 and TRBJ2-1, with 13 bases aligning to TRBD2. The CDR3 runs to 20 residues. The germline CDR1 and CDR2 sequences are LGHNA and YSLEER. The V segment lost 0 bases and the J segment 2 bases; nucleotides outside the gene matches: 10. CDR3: CASSQDRRTSGGEAYNEQFF. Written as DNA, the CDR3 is TGCGCCAGCAGCCAAGATAGGCGAACTAGCGGGGGGGAAGCCTACAATGAGCAGTTCTTC.

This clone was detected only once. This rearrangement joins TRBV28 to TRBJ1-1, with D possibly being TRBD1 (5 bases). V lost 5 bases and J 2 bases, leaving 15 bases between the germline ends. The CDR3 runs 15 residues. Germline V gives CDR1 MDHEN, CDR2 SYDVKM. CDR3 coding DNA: TGTGCCAGCAGTCACAAAAGCGACAGTAACACTGAAGCTTTCTTT. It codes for CASSHKSDSNTEAFF.

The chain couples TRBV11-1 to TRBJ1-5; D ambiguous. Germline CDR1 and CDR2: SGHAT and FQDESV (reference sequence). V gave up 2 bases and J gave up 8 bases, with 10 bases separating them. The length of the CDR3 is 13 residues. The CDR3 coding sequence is TGTGCCAGCAGCTTAAGTCCCAAAAAGCCCCAGCATTTT. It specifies CASSLSPKKPQHF.

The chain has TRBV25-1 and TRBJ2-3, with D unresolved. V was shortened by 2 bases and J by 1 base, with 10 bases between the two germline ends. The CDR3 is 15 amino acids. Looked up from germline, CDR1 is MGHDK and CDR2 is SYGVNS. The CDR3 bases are TGTGCCAGCAGTGAAGGACGCGGAGGCACAGATACGCAGTATTTT. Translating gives CASSEGRGGTDTQYF.

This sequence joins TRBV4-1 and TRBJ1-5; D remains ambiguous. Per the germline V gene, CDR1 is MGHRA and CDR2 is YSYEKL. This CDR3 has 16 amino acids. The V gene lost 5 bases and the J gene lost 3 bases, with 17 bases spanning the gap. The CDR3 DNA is TGCGCCAGCAGCGCGCGAGTGAGAGAGTTCAATCAGCCCCAGCATTTT. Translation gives CASSARVREFNQPQHF.

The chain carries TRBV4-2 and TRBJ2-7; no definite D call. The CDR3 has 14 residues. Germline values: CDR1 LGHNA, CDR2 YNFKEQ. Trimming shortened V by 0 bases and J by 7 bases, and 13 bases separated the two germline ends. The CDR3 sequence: CASSQDSPKGEQYF. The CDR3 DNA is TGTGCCAGCAGCCAAGACTCACCCAAAGGGGAGCAGTACTTC.

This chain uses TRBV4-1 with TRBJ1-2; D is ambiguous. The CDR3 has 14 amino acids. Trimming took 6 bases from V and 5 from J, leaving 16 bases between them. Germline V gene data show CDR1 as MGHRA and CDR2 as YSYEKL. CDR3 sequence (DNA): TGCGCCAGCAGTCGGAATTCCCAAAAATATGGCTACACCTTC. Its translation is CASSRNSQKYGYTF.

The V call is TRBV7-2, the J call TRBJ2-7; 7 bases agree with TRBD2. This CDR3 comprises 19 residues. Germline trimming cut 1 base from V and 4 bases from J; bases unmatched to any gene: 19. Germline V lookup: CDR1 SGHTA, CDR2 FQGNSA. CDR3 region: CASSLVGAESAGEIYEQYF. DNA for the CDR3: TGTGCCAGCAGCTTAGTAGGGGCTGAGTCCGCGGGGGAGATATACGAGCAGTACTTC. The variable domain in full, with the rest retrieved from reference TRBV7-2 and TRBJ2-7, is GAGVSQSPSNKVTEKGKDVELRCDPISGHTALYWYRQSLGQGLEFLIYFQGNSAPDKSGLPSDRFSAERTGGSVSTLTIQRTQQEDSAVYLCASSLVGAESAGEIYEQYFGPGTRLTVT.

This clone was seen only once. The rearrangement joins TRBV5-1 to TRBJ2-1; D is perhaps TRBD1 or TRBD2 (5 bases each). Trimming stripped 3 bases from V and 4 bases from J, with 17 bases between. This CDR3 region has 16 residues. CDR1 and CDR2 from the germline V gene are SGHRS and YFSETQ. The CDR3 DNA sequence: TGCGCCAGCAGCTGGGACCCGGAGCCATTATACAATGAGCAGTTCTTC. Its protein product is CASSWDPEPLYNEQFF.

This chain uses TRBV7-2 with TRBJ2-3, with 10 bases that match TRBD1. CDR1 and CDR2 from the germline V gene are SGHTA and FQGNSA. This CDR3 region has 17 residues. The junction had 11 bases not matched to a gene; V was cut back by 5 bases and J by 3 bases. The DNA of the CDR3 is TGTGCCAGCAGCACCGGGACAGGGGAGTTGCGGACAGATACGCAGTATTTT. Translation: CASSTGTGELRTDTQYF.

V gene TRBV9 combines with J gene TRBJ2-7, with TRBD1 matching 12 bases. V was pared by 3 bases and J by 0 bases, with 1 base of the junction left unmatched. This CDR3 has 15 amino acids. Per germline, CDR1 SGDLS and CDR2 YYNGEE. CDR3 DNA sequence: TGTGCCAGCAGCGGGGGACAGGGGGCCTCCTACGAGCAGTACTTC. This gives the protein CASSGGQGASYEQYF.

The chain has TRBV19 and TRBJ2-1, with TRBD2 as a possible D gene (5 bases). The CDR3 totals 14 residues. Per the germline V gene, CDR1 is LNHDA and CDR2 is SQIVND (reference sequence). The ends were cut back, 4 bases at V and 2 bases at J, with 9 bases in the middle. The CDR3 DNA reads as TGTGCCAGTAGTACAACCGGGACCTACAATGAGCAGTTCTTC. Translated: CASSTTGTYNEQFF.

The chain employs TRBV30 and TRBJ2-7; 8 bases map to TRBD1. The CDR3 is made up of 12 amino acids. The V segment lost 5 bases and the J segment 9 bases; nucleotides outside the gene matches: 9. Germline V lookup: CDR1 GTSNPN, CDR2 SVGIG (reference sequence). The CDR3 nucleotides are TGTGCCTGGCAGGGGGCCCGGTACCGGCAGTACTTC. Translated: CAWQGARYRQYF.